What follows is one TCR beta chain and its context. Its specificity is unknown. For every sample, eight separate reactions were used to make cDNA. For both chains, the TCRalpha and TCRbeta cDNA went through two nested PCRs of approximately 16 and 10 cycles. Each CDR3 protein gets one entry in TCRdb, which reprocessed the 5' RACE reads and gives no DNA. The sample table sets out 40,000 to 45,000 distinct CDR3 sequences. CDR3 length: 18 amino acids. The germline gives CDR1 ENHRY, CDR2 SYGVKD. The data were obtained in a study of monozygotic twins with inflammatory bowel disease. Overall study results and limits: The authors found no support for a single strong IBD-associated signal or clonotype. Discordant twins showed the same repertoire similarity as concordant twins, possibly from limited power.

The chain couples TRBV10-3 to TRBJ1-2; absent DNA, TCRdb's TRBD1 call cannot be checked. What was sequenced was blood. This clonotype originated in a human donor with ulcerative colitis or Crohn's disease, or a healthy co-twin of an affected twin (not recorded which). The CDR3 reads CAISEVGARSTRSYGYTF.